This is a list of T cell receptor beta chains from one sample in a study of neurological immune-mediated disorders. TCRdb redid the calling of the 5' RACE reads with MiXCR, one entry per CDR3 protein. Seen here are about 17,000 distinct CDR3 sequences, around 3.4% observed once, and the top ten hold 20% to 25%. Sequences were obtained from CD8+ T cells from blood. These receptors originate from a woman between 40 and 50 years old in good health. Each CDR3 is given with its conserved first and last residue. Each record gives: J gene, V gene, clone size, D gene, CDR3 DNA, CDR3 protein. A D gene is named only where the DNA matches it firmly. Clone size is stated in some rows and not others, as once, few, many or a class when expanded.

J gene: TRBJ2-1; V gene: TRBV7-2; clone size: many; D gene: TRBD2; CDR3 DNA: TGTGCCAGCAGCTCAGGGGCGGGAGGGTTTAATGAGCAGTTCTTC; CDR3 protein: CASSSGAGGFNEQFF
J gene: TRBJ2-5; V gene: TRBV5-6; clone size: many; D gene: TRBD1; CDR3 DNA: TGTGCCAGCAGCTTCCTACAGGGGGATCGAGAGACCCAGTACTTC; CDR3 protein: CASSFLQGDRETQYF
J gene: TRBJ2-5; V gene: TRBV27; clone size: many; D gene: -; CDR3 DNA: TGTGCCAGCAGTTTATCCGGGCTCACCCCACAAGAGACCCAGTACTTC; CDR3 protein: CASSLSGLTPQETQYF
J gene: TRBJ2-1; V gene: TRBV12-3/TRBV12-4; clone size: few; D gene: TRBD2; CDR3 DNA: TGTGCCAGCAGTTTGAATCTAGCGGGATGGAGTGAGCAGTTCTTC; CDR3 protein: CASSLNLAGWSEQFF
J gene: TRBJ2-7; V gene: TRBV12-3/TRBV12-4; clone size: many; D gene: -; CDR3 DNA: TGTGCCAGCAGTTTAGGTCCACTCCGGGACGGGGCCTCGGAGCAGTACTTC; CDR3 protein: CASSLGPLRDGASEQYF
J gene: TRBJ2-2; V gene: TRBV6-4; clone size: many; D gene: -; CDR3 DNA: TGTGCCAGCAGTCATCCGGGGGAGCTGTTTTTT; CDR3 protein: CASSHPGELFF
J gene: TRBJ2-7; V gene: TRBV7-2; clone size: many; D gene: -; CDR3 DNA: TGTGCCAGCAGCTTGGGTGATAGCTCCTACGAGCAGTACTTC; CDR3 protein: CASSLGDSSYEQYF
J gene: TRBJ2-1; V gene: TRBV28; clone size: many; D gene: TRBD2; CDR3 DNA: TGTGCCAGCAGTTTAACTGGGCTAGCGGGACTTTACAATGAGCAGTTCTTC; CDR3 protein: CASSLTGLAGLYNEQFF
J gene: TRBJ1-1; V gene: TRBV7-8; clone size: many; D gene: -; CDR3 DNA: TGTGCCAGCAGCATCGGACAATTGAACACTGAAGCTTTCTTT; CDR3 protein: CASSIGQLNTEAFF
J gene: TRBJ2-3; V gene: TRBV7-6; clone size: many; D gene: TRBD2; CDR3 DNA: TGTGCCAGCAGCTTAAGCGGGAGCGGTACAGATACGCAGTATTTT; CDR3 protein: CASSLSGSGTDTQYF
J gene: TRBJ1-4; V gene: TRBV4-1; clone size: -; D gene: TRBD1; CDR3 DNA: TGCGCCAGCAGCCAAGCTCCGGGACAGGGGCTTGAAAAACTGTTTTTT; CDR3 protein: CASSQAPGQGLEKLFF
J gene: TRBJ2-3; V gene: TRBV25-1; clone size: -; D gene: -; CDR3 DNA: TGTGCCAGCAGTGATGCAGATACGCAGTATTTT; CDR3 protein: CASSDADTQYF
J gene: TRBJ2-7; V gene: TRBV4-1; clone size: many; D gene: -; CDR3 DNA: TGCGCCAGCAGCCCCTTAAGAGGTAGCGACTACGATACCTACGAGCAGTACTTC; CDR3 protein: CASSPLRGSDYDTYEQYF
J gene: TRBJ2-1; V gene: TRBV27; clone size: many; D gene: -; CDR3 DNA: TGTGCCAGCAGTTTTGCGCCTTACAATGAGCAGTTCTTC; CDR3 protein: CASSFAPYNEQFF
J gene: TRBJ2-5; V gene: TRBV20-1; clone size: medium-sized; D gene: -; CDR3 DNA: TGCAGTGCTAGGCAAGAGACCCAGTACTTC; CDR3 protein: CSARQETQYF
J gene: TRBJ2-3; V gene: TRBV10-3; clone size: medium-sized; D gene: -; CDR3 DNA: TGTGCCATCAGTGAGTCGAGTCTGCTTTCTAGCACAGATACGCAGTATTTT; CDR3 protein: CAISESSLLSSTDTQYF
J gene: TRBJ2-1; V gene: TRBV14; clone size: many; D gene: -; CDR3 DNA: TGTGCCAGCAGCCAAGACGATCTAGGGGGACAAATCTCCAATGAGCAGTTCTTC; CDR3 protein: CASSQDDLGGQISNEQFF
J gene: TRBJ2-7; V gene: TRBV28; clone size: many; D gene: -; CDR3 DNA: TGTGCCAGCAGCCCTGTACCCTACGAGCAGTACTTC; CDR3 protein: CASSPVPYEQYF
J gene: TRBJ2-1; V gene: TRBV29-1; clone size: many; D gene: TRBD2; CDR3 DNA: TGCAGCGTCATAGCGGGAGGGCCATTTGCTGAGCAGTTCTTC; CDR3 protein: CSVIAGGPFAEQFF
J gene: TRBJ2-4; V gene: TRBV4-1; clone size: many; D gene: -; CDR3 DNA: TGCGCCAGCAGCCAAGCTGACCGGGTGGTCGACATTCAGTACTTC; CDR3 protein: CASSQADRVVDIQYF
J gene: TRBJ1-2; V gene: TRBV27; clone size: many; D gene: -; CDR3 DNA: TGTGCCAGCAGTTGGGGGCCGGACTATGGCTACACCTTC; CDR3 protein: CASSWGPDYGYTF
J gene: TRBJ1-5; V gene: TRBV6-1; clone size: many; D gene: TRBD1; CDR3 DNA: TGTGCCAGCAGTGACCCGCCGGGGACAGGGGATCCGCCCCAGCATTTT; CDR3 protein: CASSDPPGTGDPPQHF
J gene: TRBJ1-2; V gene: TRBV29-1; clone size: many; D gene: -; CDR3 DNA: TGCAGCGTTGATATGGGGGGCGAGGGCTATGGCTACACCTTC; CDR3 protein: CSVDMGGEGYGYTF
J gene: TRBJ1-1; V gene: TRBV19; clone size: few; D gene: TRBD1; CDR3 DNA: TGTGCCAGTAGTATATTACAAGGGGGCGAAGCTTTCTTT; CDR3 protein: CASSILQGGEAFF
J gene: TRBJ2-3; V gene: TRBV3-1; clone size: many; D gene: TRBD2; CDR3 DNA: TGTGCCAGCAGCCCTAGCGGGAGGGCCACAGATACGCAGTATTTT; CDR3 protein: CASSPSGRATDTQYF
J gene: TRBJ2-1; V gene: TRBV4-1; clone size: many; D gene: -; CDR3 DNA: TGCGCCAGCAGCCAAGTCTCAGGACCCCGACGCGATGAGCAGTTCTTC; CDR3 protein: CASSQVSGPRRDEQFF
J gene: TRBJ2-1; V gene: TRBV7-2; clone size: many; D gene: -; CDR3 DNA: TGTGCCAGCAGCCTAGAAACCTACAATGAGCAGTTCTTC; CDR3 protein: CASSLETYNEQFF
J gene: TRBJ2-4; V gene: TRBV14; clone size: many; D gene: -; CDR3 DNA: TGTGCCAGCAGCCCCTCGGGTAGCGGAGGCAGGCGGAATCAGTACTTC; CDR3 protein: CASSPSGSGGRRNQYF
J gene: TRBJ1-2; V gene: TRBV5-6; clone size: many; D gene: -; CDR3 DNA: TGTGCCAGCAGCACGGGACGCCTAGACCACTATGGCTACACCTTC; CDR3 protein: CASSTGRLDHYGYTF
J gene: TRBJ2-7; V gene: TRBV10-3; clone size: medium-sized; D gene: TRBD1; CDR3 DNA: TGTGCCATCAGTACCGGACAGGGGCCCCACGAGCAGTACTTC; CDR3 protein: CAISTGQGPHEQYF
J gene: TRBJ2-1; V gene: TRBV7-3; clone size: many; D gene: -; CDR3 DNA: TGTGCCAGCAGCTATGAGGTGGGCTCCTACAATGAGCAGTTCTTC; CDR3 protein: CASSYEVGSYNEQFF
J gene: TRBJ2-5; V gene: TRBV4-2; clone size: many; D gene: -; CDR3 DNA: TGTGCCAGCAGCACCCGACAGTTGCAAGAGACCCAGTACTTC; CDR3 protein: CASSTRQLQETQYF
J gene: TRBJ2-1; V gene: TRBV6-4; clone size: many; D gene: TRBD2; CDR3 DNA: TGTGCCAGCAGAAGACTAGCGGGAGGATCGGATGAGCAGTTCTTC; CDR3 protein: CASRRLAGGSDEQFF
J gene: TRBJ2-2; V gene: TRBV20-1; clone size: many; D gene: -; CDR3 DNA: TGCAGTGCTAGAGTGGGCGGGGGCGACACCGGGGAGCTGTTTTTT; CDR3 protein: CSARVGGGDTGELFF
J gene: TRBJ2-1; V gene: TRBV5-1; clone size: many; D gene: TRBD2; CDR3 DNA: TGCGCCAGCAGCCCGGGACTAGCGGGTCCCAGCTACAATGAGCAGTTCTTC; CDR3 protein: CASSPGLAGPSYNEQFF
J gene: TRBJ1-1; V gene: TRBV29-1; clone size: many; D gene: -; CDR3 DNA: TGCAGCGTTCTCCCGGGCACGAACACTGAAGCTTTCTTT; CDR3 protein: CSVLPGTNTEAFF
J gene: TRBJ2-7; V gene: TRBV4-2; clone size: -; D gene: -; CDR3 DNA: TGTGCCAGCAGCCAACATCAGGACACTAGCTCCTACGAGCAGTACTTC; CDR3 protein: CASSQHQDTSSYEQYF
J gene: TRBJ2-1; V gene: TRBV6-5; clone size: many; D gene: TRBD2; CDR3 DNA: TGTGCCAGCAGTTTACTAGCGGGGGATTACAATGAGCAGTTCTTC; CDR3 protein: CASSLLAGDYNEQFF
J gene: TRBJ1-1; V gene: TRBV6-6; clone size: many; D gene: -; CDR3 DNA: TGTGCCAGCAGTGCCCAGGAGGAAGGCACTGAAGCTTTCTTT; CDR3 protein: CASSAQEEGTEAFF
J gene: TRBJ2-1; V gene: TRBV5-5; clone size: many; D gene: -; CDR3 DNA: TGTGCCAGCAGCTCAACAGGTAACCCCTACAATGAGCAGTTCTTC; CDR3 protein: CASSSTGNPYNEQFF
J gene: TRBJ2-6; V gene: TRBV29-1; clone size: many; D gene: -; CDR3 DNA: TGCAGCGCAACACAGGGTTCCGGGGCCAACGTCCTGACTTTC; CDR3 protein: CSATQGSGANVLTF
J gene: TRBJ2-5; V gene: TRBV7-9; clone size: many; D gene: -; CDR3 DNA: TGTGCCAGCAGCCAGACCATACTCGGGACGGAAGAGACCCAGTACTTC; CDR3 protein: CASSQTILGTEETQYF
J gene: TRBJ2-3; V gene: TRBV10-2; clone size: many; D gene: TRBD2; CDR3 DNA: TGCGCCACCAAGCGGGAGCTGGGAGATACGCAGTATTTT; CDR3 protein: CATKRELGDTQYF
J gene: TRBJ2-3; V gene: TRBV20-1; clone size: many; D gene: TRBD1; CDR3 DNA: TGCAGTGCTTCCCTCGGGACAGCGTATTTAGATACGCAGTATTTT; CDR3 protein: CSASLGTAYLDTQYF
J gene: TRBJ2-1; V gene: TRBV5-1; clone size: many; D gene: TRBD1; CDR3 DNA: TGCGCCAGCGGACACAGGGGGCTAGCAGAAGGGTACAATGAGCAGTTCTTC; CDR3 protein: CASGHRGLAEGYNEQFF
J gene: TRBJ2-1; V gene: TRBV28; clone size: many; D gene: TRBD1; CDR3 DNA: TGTGCCAGCAGTTCCAATACGGACAGGAGAAACAATGAGCAGTTCTTC; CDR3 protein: CASSSNTDRRNNEQFF
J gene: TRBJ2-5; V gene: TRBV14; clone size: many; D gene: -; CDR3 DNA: TGTGCCAGCAGCCAATGGGGACGCGAGACCCAGTACTTC; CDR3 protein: CASSQWGRETQYF